The sequence of this T cell receptor beta chain was determined in a study of shared clonotypes between healthy human individuals. V shed 4 bases and J shed 1 base, with 13 bases lying between them. The germline CDR1 and CDR2 sequences are SGHRS and YFSETQ. The CDR3 sequence is 15 residues long. TCRdb keeps only in-frame clones here, not all; method: immunoSEQ multiplex PCR. This table has approximately 2.4 million clones, nearly 97% appearing once. The V call is TRBV5-1, the J call TRBJ2-3; D unclear. The receptor was derived from a man aged 18 to 29 in good health. Material: naive CD4+ T cells sorted from blood. The subset here: CD45RA+ positively selected. The CDR3 DNA reads TGCGCCAGCAGCGCCCAAACAGAGGGCACAGATACGCAGTATTTT. Translating it yields CASSAQTEGTDTQYF. The full variable domain, completed using reference TRBV5-1 and TRBJ2-3, is KAGVTQTPRYLIKTRGQQVTLSCSPISGHRSVSWYQQTPGQGLQFLFEYFSETQRNKGNFPGRFSGRQFSNSRSEMNVSTLELGDSALYLCASSAQTEGTDTQYFGPGTRLTVL.